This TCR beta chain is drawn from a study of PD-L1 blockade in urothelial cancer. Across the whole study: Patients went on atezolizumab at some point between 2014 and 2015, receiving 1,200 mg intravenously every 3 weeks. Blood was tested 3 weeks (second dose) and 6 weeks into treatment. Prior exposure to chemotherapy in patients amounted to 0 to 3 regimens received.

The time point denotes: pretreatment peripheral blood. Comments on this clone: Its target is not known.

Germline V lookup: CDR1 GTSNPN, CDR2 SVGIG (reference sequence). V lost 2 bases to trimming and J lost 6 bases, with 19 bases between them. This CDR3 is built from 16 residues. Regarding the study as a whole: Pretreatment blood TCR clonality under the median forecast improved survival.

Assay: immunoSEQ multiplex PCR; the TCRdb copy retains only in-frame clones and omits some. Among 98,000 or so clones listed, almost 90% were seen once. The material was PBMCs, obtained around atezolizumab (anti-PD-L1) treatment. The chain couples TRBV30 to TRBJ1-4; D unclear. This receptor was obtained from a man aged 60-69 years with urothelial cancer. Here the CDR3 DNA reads TGTGCCTGGAGTTCTTCTAGCCCCGGGTTATATGAAAAACTGTTTTTT. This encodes CAWSSSSPGLYEKLFF. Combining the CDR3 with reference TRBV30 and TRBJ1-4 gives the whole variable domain SQTIHQWPATLVQPVGSPLSLECTVEGTSNPNLYWYRQAAGRGLQLLFYSVGIGQISSEVPQNLSASRPQDRQFILSSKKLLLSDSGFYLCAWSSSSPGLYEKLFFGSGTQLSVL.